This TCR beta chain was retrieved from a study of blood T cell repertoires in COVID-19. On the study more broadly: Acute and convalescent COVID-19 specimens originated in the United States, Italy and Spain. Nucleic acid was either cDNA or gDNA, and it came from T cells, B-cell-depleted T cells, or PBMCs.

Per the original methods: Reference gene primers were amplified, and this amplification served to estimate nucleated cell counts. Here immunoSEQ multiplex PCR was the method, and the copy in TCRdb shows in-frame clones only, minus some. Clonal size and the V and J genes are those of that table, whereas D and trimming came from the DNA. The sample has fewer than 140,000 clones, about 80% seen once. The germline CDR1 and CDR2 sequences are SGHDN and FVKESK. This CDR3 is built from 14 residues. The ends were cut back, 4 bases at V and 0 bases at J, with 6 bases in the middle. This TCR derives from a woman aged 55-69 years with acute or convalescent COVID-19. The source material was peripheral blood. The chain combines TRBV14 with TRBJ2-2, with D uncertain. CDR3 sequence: CASSLFPNTGELFF. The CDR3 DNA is TGTGCCAGCAGCCTATTTCCGAACACCGGGGAGCTGTTTTTT. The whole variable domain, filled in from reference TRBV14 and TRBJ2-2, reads EAGVTQFPSHSVIEKGQTVTLRCDPISGHDNLYWYRRVMGKEIKFLLHFVKESKQDESGMPNNRFLAERTGGTYSTLKVQPAELEDSGVYFCASSLFPNTGELFFGEGSRLTVL.